This TCR beta chain is drawn from a study of blood T cell repertoires in COVID-19. In the source study's methods: Amplification from reference gene primers served as the basis for estimated nucleated cell counts. TCRdb keeps only in-frame clones here, not all; method: immunoSEQ multiplex PCR. The V and J calls and clone size are taken from that table; D and trimming were inferred from the DNA. Here the sample spans more than 200,000 clones, roughly four fifths being singletons. The germline V gene encodes CDR1 GTSNPN and CDR2 SVGIG (reference sequence). The CDR3 is made up of 14 amino acids. V shed 0 bases and J 5 bases; nucleotides not matched to a gene: 6.

The V and J genes are TRBV30 and TRBJ1-2; 7 nucleotides line up with TRBD1. Material for sequencing was peripheral blood. This receptor was obtained from a man at least 80 years old with acute or convalescent COVID-19. The CDR3 region is CAWSVRGRGYGYTF. The CDR3 nucleotides are TGTGCCTGGAGTGTACGGGGCAGGGGGTATGGCTACACCTTC.